The source of this T cell receptor beta chain is a study of human T cells and chemical hapten exposure. TCRdb processed the 5' RACE reads anew with MiXCR; each CDR3 protein has one entry. Among under 150,000 distinct CDR3 sequences listed, approximately 20% were seen once. Total RNA was isolated from whole blood that had not been fractionated. Germline V gene sequence: CDR1 KGHDR, CDR2 SFDVKD. V was pared by 1 base and J by 7 bases, with 16 bases between. This CDR3 has 16 amino acids. The receptor comes from a human donor in good health. The V and J genes are TRBV24-1 and TRBJ1-5; D gene uncertain. The CDR3 DNA follows: TGTGCCACCAGTGATTTTCCCAGGCGTCTAGGGCAGCCCCAGCATTTT. It specifies CATSDFPRRLGQPQHF.